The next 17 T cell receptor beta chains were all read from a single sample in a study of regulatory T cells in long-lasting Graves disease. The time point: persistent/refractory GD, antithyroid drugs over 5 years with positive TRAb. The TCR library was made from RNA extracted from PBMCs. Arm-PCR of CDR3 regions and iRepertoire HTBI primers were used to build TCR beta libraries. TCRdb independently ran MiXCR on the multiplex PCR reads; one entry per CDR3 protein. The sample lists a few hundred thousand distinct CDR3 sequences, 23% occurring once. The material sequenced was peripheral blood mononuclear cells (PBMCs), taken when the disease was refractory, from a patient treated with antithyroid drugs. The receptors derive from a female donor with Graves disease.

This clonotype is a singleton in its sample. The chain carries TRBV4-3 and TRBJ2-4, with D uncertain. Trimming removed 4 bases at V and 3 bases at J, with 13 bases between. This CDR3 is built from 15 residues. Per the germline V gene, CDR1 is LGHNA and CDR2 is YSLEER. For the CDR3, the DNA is TGCGCCAGCAGCCCAACCGCGGATGGCAAAAACATTCAGTACTTC. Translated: CASSPTADGKNIQYF.

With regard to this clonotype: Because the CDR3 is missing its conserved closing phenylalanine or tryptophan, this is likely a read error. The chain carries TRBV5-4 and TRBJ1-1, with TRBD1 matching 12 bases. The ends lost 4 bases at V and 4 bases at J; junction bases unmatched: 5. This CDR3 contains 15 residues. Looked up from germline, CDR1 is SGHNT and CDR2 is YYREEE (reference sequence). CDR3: CASSGDRGRATEAFL. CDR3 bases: TGTGCCAGCAGCGGGGACAGGGGGCGCGCCACTGAAGCTTTCCTT.

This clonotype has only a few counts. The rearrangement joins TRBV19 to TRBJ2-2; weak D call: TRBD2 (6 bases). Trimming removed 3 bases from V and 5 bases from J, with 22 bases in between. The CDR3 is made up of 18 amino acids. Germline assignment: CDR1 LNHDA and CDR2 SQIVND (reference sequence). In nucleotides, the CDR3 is TGTGCCAGTAGTATTTGGGGTACCGGGACTCGGGGAACCGGGGAGCTGTTTTTT. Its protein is CASSIWGTGTRGTGELFF.

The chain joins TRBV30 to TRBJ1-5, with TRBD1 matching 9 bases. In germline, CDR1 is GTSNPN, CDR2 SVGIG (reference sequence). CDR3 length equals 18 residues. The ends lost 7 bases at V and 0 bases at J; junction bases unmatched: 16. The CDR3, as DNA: TGTGCCTCAACGCAGGGGACAGGGAGGACGAGTAGCAATCAGCCCCAGCATTTT. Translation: CASTQGTGRTSSNQPQHF.

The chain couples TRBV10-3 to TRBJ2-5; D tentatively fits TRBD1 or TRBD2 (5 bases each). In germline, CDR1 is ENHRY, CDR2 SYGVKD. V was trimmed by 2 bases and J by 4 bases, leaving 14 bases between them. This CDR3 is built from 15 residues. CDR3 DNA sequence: TGTGCCATCAGTGAGAGGGCTGGGGGTCGAGAGACCCAGTACTTC. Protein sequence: CAISERAGGRETQYF.

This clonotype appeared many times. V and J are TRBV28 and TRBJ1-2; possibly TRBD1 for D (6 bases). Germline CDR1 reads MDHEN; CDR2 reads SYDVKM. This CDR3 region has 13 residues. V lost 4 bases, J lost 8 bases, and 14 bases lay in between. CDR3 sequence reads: CASSWLGAEGYTF. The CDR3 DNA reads TGTGCCAGCAGTTGGTTGGGGGCGGAGGGCTACACCTTC.

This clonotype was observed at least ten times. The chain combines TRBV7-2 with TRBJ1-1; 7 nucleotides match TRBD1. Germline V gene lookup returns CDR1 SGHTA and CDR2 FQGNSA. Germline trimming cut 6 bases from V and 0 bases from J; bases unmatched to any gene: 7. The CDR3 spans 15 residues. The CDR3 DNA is TGTGCCAGCAGACAACAGGGACAGATGAACACTGAAGCTTTCTTT. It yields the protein CASRQQGQMNTEAFF.

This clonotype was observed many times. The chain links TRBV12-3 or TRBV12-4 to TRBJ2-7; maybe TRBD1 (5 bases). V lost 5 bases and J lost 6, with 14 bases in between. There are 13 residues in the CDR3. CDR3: CASSGAASSEQYF. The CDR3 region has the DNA TGTGCCAGCAGTGGGGCAGCCAGCTCCGAGCAGTACTTC.

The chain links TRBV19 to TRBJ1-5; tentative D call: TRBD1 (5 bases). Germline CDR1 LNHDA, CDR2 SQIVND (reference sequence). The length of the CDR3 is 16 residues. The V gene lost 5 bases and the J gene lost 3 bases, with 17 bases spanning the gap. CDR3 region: CASSRALGQDNQPQHF. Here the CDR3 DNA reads TGTGCCAGTAGTCGGGCATTAGGACAAGACAATCAGCCCCAGCATTTT.

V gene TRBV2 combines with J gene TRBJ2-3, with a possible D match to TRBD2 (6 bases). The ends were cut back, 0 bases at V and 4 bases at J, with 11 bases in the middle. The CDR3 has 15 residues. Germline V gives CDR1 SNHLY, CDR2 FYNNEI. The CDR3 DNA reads TGTGCCAGCAGTGAAGCGGGAGGTCTAGCAGATACGCAGTATTTT. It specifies CASSEAGGLADTQYF.

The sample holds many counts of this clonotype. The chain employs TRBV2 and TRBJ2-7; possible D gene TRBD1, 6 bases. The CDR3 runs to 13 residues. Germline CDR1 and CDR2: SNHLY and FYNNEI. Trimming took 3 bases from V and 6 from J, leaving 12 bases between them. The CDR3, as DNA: TGTGCCAGCAGTGATGACAGGCCGGCCGAGCAGTACTTC. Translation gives CASSDDRPAEQYF.

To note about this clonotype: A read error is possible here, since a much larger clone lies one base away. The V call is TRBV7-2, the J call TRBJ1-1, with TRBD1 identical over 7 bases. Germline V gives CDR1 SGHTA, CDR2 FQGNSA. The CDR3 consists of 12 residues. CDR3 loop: CASSPQGVEALF. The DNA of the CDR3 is TGTGCCAGCAGCCCGCAGGGGGTTGAAGCTCTCTTT.

The CDR3 bases are TGTGCCAGCAGCCCCTCAGGGAGCACTGAAGCTTTCTTT. This gives the protein CASSPSGSTEAFF. The chain links TRBV7-3 to TRBJ1-1; a possible D gene is TRBD1 (5 bases). CDR1 is SGHTA and CDR2 is FQGTGA in the germline V gene. This CDR3 has 13 residues. V lost 5 bases, J lost 4 bases, and 11 bases lay in between.

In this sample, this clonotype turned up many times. The CDR3 reads CASSQSSYNSPLHF. In DNA form, the CDR3 reads TGTGCCAGCAGCCAAAGCTCCTATAATTCACCCCTCCACTTT. J is TRBJ1-6 and V is TRBV12-3 or TRBV12-4; no definite D call. CDR3 length: 14 amino acids. The V and J ends lost 6 bases and 0 bases respectively, with 6 bases between them.

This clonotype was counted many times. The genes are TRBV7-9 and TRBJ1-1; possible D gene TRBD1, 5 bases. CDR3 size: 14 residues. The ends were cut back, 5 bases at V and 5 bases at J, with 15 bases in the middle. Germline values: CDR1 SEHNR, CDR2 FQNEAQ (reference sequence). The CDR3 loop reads CASSPGQRGTEAFF. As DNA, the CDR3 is TGTGCCAGCAGCCCGGGGCAGAGAGGAACTGAAGCTTTCTTT.

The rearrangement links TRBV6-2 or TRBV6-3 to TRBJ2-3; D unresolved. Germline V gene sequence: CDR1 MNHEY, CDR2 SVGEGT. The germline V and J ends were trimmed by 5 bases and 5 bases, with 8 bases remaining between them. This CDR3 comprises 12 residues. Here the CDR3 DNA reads TGTGCCAGCAGTCAAGTTTTAGATACGCAGTATTTT. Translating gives CASSQVLDTQYF.

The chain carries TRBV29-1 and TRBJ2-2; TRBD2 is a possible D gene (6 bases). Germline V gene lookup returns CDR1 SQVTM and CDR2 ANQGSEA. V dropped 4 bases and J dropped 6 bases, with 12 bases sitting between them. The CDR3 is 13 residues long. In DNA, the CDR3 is TGCAGCGTTGTCGCCGGGAGAGCCGGGGAGCTGTTTTTT. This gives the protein CSVVAGRAGELFF.